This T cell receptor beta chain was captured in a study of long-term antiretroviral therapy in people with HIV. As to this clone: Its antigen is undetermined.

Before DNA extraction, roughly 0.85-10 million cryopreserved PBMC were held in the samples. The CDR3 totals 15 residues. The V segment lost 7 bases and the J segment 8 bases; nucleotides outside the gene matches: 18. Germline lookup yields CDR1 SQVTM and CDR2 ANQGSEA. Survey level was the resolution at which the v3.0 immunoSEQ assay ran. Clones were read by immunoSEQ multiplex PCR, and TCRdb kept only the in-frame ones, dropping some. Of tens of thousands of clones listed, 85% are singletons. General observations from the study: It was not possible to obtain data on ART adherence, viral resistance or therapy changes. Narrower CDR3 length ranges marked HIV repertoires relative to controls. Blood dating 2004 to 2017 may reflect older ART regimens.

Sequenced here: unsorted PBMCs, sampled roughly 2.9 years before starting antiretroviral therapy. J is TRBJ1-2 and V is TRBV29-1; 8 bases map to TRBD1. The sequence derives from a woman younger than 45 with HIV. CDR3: CSATGGTRGLGGYTF. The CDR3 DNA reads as TGCAGCGCCACGGGGGGAACCAGGGGGCTGGGCGGCTACACCTTC.